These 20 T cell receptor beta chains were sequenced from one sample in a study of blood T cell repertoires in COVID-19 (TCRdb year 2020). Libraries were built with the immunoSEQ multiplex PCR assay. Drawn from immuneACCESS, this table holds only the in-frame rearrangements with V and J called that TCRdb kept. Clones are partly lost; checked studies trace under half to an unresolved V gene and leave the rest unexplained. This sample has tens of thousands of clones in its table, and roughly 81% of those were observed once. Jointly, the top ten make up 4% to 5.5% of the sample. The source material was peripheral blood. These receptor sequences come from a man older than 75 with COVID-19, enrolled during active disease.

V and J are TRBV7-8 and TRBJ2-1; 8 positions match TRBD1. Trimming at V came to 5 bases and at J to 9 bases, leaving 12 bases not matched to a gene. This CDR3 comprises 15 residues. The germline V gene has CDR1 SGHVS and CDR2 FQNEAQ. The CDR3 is CASSPRTGINREQFF. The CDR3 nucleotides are TGTGCCAGCAGCCCCCGGACAGGGATAAACCGTGAGCAGTTCTTC.

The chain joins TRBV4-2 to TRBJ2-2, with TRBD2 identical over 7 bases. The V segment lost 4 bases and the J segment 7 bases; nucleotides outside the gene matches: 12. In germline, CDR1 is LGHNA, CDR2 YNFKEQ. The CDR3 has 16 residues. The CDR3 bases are TGTGCCAGCAGCCCCCGGGAGCGGGGTGGGGTCGGGGAGCTGTTTTTT. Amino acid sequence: CASSPRERGGVGELFF.

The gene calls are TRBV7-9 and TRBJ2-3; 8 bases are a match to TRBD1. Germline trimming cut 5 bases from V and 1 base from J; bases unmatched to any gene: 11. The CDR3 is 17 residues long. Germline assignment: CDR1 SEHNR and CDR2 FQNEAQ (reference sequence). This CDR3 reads CASSTHLRTGRTDTQYF. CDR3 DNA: TGTGCCAGCAGCACCCACCTTAGGACAGGGCGCACAGATACGCAGTATTTT.

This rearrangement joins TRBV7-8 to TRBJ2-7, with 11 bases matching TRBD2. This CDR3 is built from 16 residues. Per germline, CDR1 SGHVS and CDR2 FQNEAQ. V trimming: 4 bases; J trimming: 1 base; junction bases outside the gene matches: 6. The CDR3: CASSSGLAGWSYEQYF. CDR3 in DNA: TGTGCCAGCAGCTCCGGACTAGCGGGTTGGTCCTACGAGCAGTACTTC. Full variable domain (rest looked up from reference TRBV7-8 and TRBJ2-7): GAGVSQSPRYKVAKRGQDVALRCDPISGHVSLFWYQQALGQGPEFLTYFQNEAQLDKSGLPSDRFFAERPEGSVSTLKIQRTQQEDSAVYLCASSSGLAGWSYEQYFGPGTRLTVT.

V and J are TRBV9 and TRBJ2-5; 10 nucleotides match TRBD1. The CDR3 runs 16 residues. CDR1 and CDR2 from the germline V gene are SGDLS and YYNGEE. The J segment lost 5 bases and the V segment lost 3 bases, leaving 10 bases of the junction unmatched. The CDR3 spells CASSGEETGGIETQYF. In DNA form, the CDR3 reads TGTGCCAGCAGCGGGGAGGAGACAGGGGGCATTGAGACCCAGTACTTC.

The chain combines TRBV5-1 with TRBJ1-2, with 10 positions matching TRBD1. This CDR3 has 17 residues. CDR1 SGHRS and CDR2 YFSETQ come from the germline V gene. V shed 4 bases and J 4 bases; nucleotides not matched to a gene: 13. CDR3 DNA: TGCGCCAGCAGCCTAGATGGGACAGGGGCAAGTAGCTATGGCTACACCTTC. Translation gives CASSLDGTGASSYGYTF.

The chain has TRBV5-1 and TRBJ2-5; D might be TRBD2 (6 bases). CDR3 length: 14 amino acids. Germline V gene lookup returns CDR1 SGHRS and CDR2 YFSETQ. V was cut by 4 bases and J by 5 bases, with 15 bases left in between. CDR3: CASSLRDSGETQYF. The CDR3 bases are TGCGCCAGCAGCCTTCGGGACTCTGGGGAGACCCAGTACTTC. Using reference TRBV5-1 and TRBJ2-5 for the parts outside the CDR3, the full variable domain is KAGVTQTPRYLIKTRGQQVTLSCSPISGHRSVSWYQQTPGQGLQFLFEYFSETQRNKGNFPGRFSGRQFSNSRSEMNVSTLELGDSALYLCASSLRDSGETQYFGPGTRLLVL.

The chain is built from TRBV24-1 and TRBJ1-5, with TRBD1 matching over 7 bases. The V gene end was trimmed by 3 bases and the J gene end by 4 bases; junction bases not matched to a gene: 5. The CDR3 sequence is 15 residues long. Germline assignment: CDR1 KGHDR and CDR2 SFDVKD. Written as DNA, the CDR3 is TGTGCCACCAGTGATACCCGACAGGGAAATCAGCCCCAGCATTTT. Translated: CATSDTRQGNQPQHF.

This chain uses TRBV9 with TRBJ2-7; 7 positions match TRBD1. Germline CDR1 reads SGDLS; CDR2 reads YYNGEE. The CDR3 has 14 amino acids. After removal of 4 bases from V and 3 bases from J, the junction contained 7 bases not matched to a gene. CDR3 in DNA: TGTGCCAGCAGCCCAGGACAGGTTGGCTACGAGCAGTACTTC. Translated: CASSPGQVGYEQYF.

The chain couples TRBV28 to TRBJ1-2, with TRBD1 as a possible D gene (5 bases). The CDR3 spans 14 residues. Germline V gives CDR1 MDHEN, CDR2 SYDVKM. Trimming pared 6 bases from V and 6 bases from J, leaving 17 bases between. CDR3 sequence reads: CASRTSGTGDGYTF. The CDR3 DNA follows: TGTGCCAGCAGAACCTCCGGGACGGGGGATGGCTACACCTTC.

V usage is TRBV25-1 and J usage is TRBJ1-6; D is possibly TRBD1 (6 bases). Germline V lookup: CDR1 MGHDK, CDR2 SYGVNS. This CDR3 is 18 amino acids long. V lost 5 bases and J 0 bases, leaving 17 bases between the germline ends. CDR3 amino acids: CASSSGRQEFSYNSPLHF. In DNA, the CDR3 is TGTGCCAGCAGTTCGGGGAGACAGGAATTCTCCTATAATTCACCCCTCCACTTT.

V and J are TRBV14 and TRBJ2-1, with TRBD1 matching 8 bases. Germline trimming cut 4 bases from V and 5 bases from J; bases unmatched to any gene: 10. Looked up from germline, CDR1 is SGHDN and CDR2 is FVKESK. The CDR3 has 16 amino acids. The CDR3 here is CASSRDRGWIDNEQFF. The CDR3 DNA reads TGTGCCAGCAGCCGAGACAGGGGTTGGATTGACAATGAGCAGTTCTTC.

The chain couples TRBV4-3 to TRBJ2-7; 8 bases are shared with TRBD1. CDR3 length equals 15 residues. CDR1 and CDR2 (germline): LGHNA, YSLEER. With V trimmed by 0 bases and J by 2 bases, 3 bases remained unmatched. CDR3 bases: TGCGCCAGCAGCCAAGAACGGGACAGGCCCTACGAGCAGTACTTC. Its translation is CASSQERDRPYEQYF.

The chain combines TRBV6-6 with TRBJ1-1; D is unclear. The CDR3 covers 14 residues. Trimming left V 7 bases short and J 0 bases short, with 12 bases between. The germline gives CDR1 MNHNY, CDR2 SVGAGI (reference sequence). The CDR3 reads CASNQQILNTEAFF. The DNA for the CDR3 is TGTGCCAGCAACCAACAGATTTTGAACACTGAAGCTTTCTTT.

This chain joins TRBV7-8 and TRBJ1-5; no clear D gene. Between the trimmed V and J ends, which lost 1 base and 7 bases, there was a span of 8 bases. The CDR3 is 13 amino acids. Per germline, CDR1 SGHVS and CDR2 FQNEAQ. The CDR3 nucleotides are TGTGCCAGCAGCTTAGGAGGGAAGCAGCCCCAGCATTTT. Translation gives CASSLGGKQPQHF.

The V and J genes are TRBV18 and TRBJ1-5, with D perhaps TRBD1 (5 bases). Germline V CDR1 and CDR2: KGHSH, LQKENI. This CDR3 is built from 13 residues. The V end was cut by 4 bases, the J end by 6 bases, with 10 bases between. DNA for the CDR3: TGTGCCAGCTCACGGGGGGTTCGTCAGCCCCAGCATTTT. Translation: CASSRGVRQPQHF. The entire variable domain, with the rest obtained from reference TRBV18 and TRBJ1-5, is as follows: NAGVMQNPRHLVRRRGQEARLRCSPMKGHSHVYWYRQLPEEGLKFMVYLQKENIIDESGMPKERFSAEFPKEGPSILRIQQVVRGDSAAYFCASSRGVRQPQHFGDGTRLSIL.

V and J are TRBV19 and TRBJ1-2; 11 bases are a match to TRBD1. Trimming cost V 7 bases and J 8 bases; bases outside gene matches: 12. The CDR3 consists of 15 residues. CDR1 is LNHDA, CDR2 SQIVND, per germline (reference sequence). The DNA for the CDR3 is TGTGCCAGTACTTCAAGGACAGGGGGCGAACGGGGCTACACCTTC. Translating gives CASTSRTGGERGYTF.

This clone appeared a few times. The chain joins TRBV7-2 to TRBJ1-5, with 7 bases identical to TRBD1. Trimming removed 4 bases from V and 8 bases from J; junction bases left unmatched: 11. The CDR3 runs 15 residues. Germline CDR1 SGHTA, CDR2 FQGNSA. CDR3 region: CASSSTGRSHEPQHF. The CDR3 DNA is TGTGCCAGCAGCTCGACAGGGAGGTCTCATGAGCCCCAGCATTTT.

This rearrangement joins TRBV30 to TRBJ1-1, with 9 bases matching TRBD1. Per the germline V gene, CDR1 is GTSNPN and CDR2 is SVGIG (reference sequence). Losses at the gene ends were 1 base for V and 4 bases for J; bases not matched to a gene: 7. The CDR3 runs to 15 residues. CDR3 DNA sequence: TGTGCCTGGAGTGATTACAGGGGGCTAGGCACTGAAGCTTTCTTT. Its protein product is CAWSDYRGLGTEAFF.

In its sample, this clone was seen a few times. The CDR3 DNA is TGTGCCAGCAGCCAAGATCTTGTCGTCGGGACAGCCAACATTCAGTACTTC. Translating it yields CASSQDLVVGTANIQYF. The chain recombines TRBV3-1 (or the pseudogene TRBV3-2) with TRBJ2-4; 7 bases align to TRBD1. CDR1 LGHDT and CDR2 YNNKEL come from the germline V gene (reference sequence). V shed 0 bases, J shed 7 bases, and the junction held 12 bases outside the gene matches. CDR3 length: 17 amino acids.